Listed below are T cell receptor beta chains from one sample, sequenced in a study of a mutant IDH1 vaccine in newly diagnosed glioma. Clones were read by immunoSEQ multiplex PCR, and TCRdb kept only the in-frame ones, dropping some. The data contain tens of thousands of clones, around 80% of them singletons. This specimen consisted of PBMCs, obtained from a glioma patient treated with radiotherapy, temozolomide or both. The receptors were sampled from a man younger than 35 with glioma. CDR3s include the opening cysteine and the closing phenylalanine or tryptophan. Fields, in order: D gene, clone size, V gene, J gene, CDR3 protein, CDR3 DNA. D genes are given only for firm matches. Only some rows state a clone size, as once, few, many or a class for expanded clones.

d_call: .; clone_size: few; v_call: TRBV27; j_call: TRBJ1-1; cdr3_aa: CASSLVGNTEAFF; cdr3_nt: TGTGCCAGCAGTTTAGTTGGGAACACTGAAGCTTTCTTT
d_call: .; clone_size: few; v_call: TRBV5-1; j_call: TRBJ1-2; cdr3_aa: CASSLGTGAGGTSHYGYTF; cdr3_nt: TGCGCCAGCAGCTTGGGAACGGGCGCGGGGGGGACCTCTCACTATGGCTACACCTTC
d_call: .; clone_size: few; v_call: TRBV9; j_call: TRBJ2-2; cdr3_aa: CASSLGTPGGELFF; cdr3_nt: TGTGCCAGCAGCCTTGGGACCCCCGGCGGGGAGCTGTTTTTT
d_call: .; clone_size: .; v_call: TRBV7-9; j_call: TRBJ1-4; cdr3_aa: CASSSTVAEKLFF; cdr3_nt: TGTGCCAGCTCTTCAACCGTGGCAGAAAAACTGTTTTTT
d_call: .; clone_size: .; v_call: TRBV10-1; j_call: TRBJ1-4; cdr3_aa: CASSESPSRAYNEKLFF; cdr3_nt: TGCGCCAGCAGTGAGTCCCCGTCCCGTGCGTATAATGAAAAACTGTTTTTT
d_call: .; clone_size: few; v_call: TRBV7-9; j_call: TRBJ1-1; cdr3_aa: CASSLSQANTEAFF; cdr3_nt: TGTGCCAGCAGCTTAAGTCAGGCTAACACTGAAGCTTTCTTT
d_call: .; clone_size: .; v_call: TRBV29-1; j_call: TRBJ1-1; cdr3_aa: CSVARGFIGTEAFF; cdr3_nt: TGCAGCGTTGCGAGGGGATTCATTGGCACTGAAGCTTTCTTT
d_call: .; clone_size: .; v_call: TRBV2; j_call: TRBJ2-7; cdr3_aa: CASSEAVRDASSYEQYF; cdr3_nt: TGTGCCAGCAGTGAAGCTGTTCGGGACGCCAGCTCCTACGAGCAGTACTTC
d_call: TRBD2; clone_size: .; v_call: TRBV5-8; j_call: TRBJ2-1; cdr3_aa: CASSRTPLAGYNEQFF; cdr3_nt: TGTGCCAGCAGCCGGACCCCCCTAGCGGGATACAATGAGCAGTTCTTC
d_call: .; clone_size: .; v_call: TRBV10-3; j_call: TRBJ1-1; cdr3_aa: CAISEGNLLGEAFF; cdr3_nt: TGTGCCATCAGTGAGGGGAACCTCTTAGGTGAAGCTTTCTTT